This T cell receptor beta chain was documented in a study of neurological immune-mediated disorders (dated by TCRdb to between 2019 and 2020). Turning to the overall study: Among the approximately 35 multiple sclerosis patients, approximately 30 had relapsing-remitting MS and 3 had secondary progressive MS. Peripheral blood TCR-beta repertoires from HTLV-I-associated myelopathy (HAM/TSP) patients, multiple sclerosis patients and healthy controls were compared by UMI-based sequencing. Of the 68 subjects in the cohort, some 15 were HAM/TSP patients, around 34 were multiple sclerosis patients, and some 20 were healthy controls. The roughly 110 TCR-beta libraries covered PBMC samples along with longitudinal samples, technical triplicates, and paired sorted CD4+ and CD8+ T-cell subsets.

CDR1 and CDR2, per the germline V gene (reference sequence), are LGHDT and YNNKEL. Trimming removed 0 bases from V and 0 bases from J; the gene matches leave 9 bases unexplained. The CDR3 goes from the cysteine to the phenylalanine over 19 residues. Just the 57-base CDR3 DNA is kept, in frame starting at base 1. cDNA was synthesized by template-switch 5'RACE using a primer carrying a 10-nucleotide random unique molecular identifier by which each TCR transcript was tagged. Every sequencing run covered 15-18 subjects and yielded more than 170 million TCR-beta sequences. The RNeasy kit was used for extraction of total RNA. The KAPA Real-time Library Amplification kit was used to amplify TCR-beta VDJ regions with primers for the TCR constant region and the 5'RACE anchor. Sample indexes and Illumina adaptors were added in a first PCR, and a second PCR then increased library yield. After Ampure bead purification, the TCR product of roughly 650 bp was size-selected on a 2% E-gel SizeSelection system. Before pooling, library quality was assessed on a Bioanalyzer, concentration was determined with Qubit, and library quantification was performed with the Kapa Library Quantification kit. An Illumina HiSeq 2500 sequenced the libraries paired-end 2 x 150 bp. To increase sequence diversity, about 23-30% phiX was spiked into each library pool. Processing in the source paper ran as follows. The UMI-based MiGEC pipeline processed quality-filtered reads and removed over 75% of raw TCR sequences during error correction. IMGT germline references were used for aligning VDJ genes, and each clonotype was defined as a unique CDR3 amino acid sequence together with its V-J genes. Clonal expansion, Shannon diversity and CDR3 relatedness were evaluated with VDJtools (CalcPairwiseDistances, ClusterSamples), while phylogenetic trees were built in CLCbio workbench. Using coefficient-of-variation modelling across technical triplicates, the study counted a clone as expanded if it had at least 8 unique UMIs. The public reads were run again by TCRdb, first through fastp at Q25 and then through MiXCR, and only productive beta chains were kept. Each entry is one CDR3 protein sequence, shown with its most common DNA and genes. The V and J calls come from TCRdb's annotation, not from the publication. The sample has 40,000 or so distinct CDR3 sequences on record, 2.5% of them singletons. The ten largest clonotypes hold approximately 12% of the sample.

This clonotype was recorded many times. This clone's antigen is unknown. Nothing much larger sits one base from this clone, and base qualities are not available. General findings and caveats noted by the study authors: In phylogenetic analysis, the repertoires of 18 of 34 MS patients grouped into a cluster of related CDR3 sequences, which suggests a possible signature at the repertoire level. Across subjects, expanded clones never shared an identical CDR3 amino acid sequence, which suggests that the TCR-beta repertoires in every group were private. The MS cluster showed no association with clinical or MRI features, and the authors stated that larger cohorts are needed. TCR clonal expansion was greatest in HAM/TSP patients and smallest in MS patients, who ranked below even healthy controls.

For unsorted PBMC libraries, 2 million PBMCs were used after storage in RNAlater at -80 degrees C until RNA extraction. The multiple sclerosis patients were enrolled in a US clinical protocol that used magnetic resonance imaging to evaluate disease progression. Peripheral blood was subjected to Ficoll-Hypaque density gradient centrifugation to isolate PBMCs, which were then cryopreserved in liquid nitrogen. The sequence links TRBV3-1 to TRBJ2-1; TRBD2 fits 9 bases in the junction. The TCR comes from a man between 25 and 39 years old with multiple sclerosis. Material for sequencing was PBMCs. The sequenced DNA: TGTGCCAGCAGCCAAGAAAGACTAGCGGTAGCAAACTCCTACAATGAGCAGTTCTTC. Translated, it reads CASSQERLAVANSYNEQFF.